A single sample is the source of the 14 T cell receptor beta chains below, sequenced in a study of blood T cell repertoires in COVID-19. Sequencing used immunoSEQ multiplex PCR; TCRdb keeps in-frame clones, though not all of them. The sample records fewer than 400,000 clones, 85% being singletons. The sequenced material came from PBMCs or T cells enriched from blood (not recorded which). All receptors derive from a woman aged 30 to 39 who had been exposed to COVID-19.

This chain joins TRBV21-1 and TRBJ1-1; no check of the table's D call, TRBD1, against the DNA was made. TRBV21-1 is marked as a pseudogene. The CDR3 runs to 15 residues. CDR3 nucleotides: TGTGCCAGCAGCGCCCGGACAGATTTAAACACTGAAGCTTTCTTT. The encoded protein is CASSARTDLNTEAFF.

This chain links TRBV28 with TRBJ2-5; TRBD2 aligns across 11 bases. The CDR3 extends over 18 amino acids. V lost 9 bases and J lost 1; bases outside the gene matches: 16. The germline V gene has CDR1 MDHEN and CDR2 SYDVKM. Here the CDR3 DNA reads TGTGCCAGTAGGAAAAGTGGCCTAGCGGGGGGCCTCCAAGAGACCCAGTACTTC. This sequence encodes CASRKSGLAGGLQETQYF.

V and J are TRBV27 and TRBJ1-1, with a tentative D call TRBD1 (5 bases). The germline V gene has CDR1 MNHEY and CDR2 SMNVEV (reference sequence). The CDR3 sequence is 16 residues long. V lost 3 bases and J 1 base, leaving 15 bases between the germline ends. For the CDR3, the DNA is TGTGCCAGCAGTTTTAGTATTGCGGGGGGGAACACTGAAGCTTTCTTT. Protein product: CASSFSIAGGNTEAFF.

This clone has more than one count but fewer than ten. The V and J genes are TRBV20-1 and TRBJ2-7; TRBD1 matches 7 bases. This CDR3 has 11 amino acids. V lost 0 bases, J lost 10 bases, and 3 bases stayed unmatched. Germline values: CDR1 DFQATT, CDR2 SNEGSKA (reference sequence). The CDR3 here is CSARETGPQYF. The CDR3 DNA is TGCAGTGCTAGAGAGACAGGGCCTCAGTACTTC.

A few counts support this clone. The chain uses TRBV15 and TRBJ1-2; tentatively, D is TRBD1 (5 bases). CDR1 and CDR2 (germline): LNHNV, YYDKDF (reference sequence). The CDR3 extends over 15 amino acids. V lost 2 bases to trimming and J lost 8 bases, with 18 bases between them. This chain's CDR3 is CATSRPVGQGVGYTF. CDR3 in DNA: TGTGCCACCAGCAGACCCGTAGGGCAAGGGGTCGGCTACACCTTC.

J is TRBJ1-2 and V is TRBV10-3, with 8 bases lining up with TRBD1. This CDR3 has 12 residues. Germline V gene sequence: CDR1 ENHRY, CDR2 SYGVKD. Trimming took 2 bases from V and 12 from J; bases not matched to a gene: 5. CDR3 residues: CAISEQTGANTF. The CDR3 nucleotides read TGTGCCATCAGTGAGCAGACAGGGGCCAACACCTTC.

V usage is TRBV3-1 (or the pseudogene TRBV3-2) and J usage is TRBJ2-1; 8 nucleotides match TRBD1. The trim removed 5 bases at V and 7 bases at J, leaving 10 bases unmatched. The length of the CDR3 is 15 residues. CDR1 and CDR2 from the germline V gene are LGHDT and YNNKEL (reference sequence). CDR3 coding DNA: TGTGCCAGCAGCGACAGGGGACAAACTACGAATGAGCAGTTCTTC. Encoded protein: CASSDRGQTTNEQFF.

The chain combines TRBV4-3 with TRBJ2-2; a weak D match, TRBD2 (6 bases). The CDR3 has 18 residues. The germline V and J ends were trimmed by 0 bases and 3 bases, with 17 bases remaining between them. The germline V gene has CDR1 LGHNA and CDR2 YSLEER. The CDR3 loop is CASSQDNFRGMDTGELFF. CDR3 bases: TGCGCCAGCAGCCAAGATAATTTCCGGGGGATGGACACCGGGGAGCTGTTTTTT.

The chain carries TRBV6-5 and TRBJ1-4, with 8 bases fitting TRBD1. Germline CDR1 is MNHEY and CDR2 is SVGAGI. With 7 bases clipped from V and 7 bases from J, the junction kept 8 bases outside the gene matches. The CDR3 consists of 14 residues. CDR3 sequence (DNA): TGTGCCAGCAATAAAGGACAGGGAGGTGAAAAACTGTTTTTT. It translates to CASNKGQGGEKLFF.

In its sample, this clone was seen a few times. Written as DNA, the CDR3 is TGTGCCAGCACCCTGGTACCGGGACAGGGATCACAAGGCTACACCTTC. Translating gives CASTLVPGQGSQGYTF. The chain combines TRBV7-3 with TRBJ1-2, with 9 bases that match TRBD1. V lost 7 bases, J lost 8 bases, and 17 bases stayed unmatched. The germline V gene encodes CDR1 SGHTA and CDR2 FQGTGA. CDR3 length equals 16 residues.

The J gene is TRBJ1-5, the V gene TRBV28; maybe TRBD1 (5 bases). The CDR3 covers 15 residues. Germline V gives CDR1 MDHEN, CDR2 SYDVKM. The ends were cut back, 4 bases at V and 3 bases at J, with 13 bases in the middle. CDR3 amino acids: CASSSIDSLNQPQHF. CDR3 sequence (DNA): TGTGCCAGCAGTTCTATAGACAGCCTCAATCAGCCCCAGCATTTT.

This clone is a singleton in its sample. This chain joins TRBV12-5 and TRBJ1-5; D call uncertain. Per the germline V gene, CDR1 is LGHNT and CDR2 is FRNRAP. V was shortened by 4 bases and J by 5 bases, with 9 bases between the two germline ends. This CDR3 region has 13 residues. CDR3 protein: CASGSRAYQPQHF. Here the CDR3 DNA reads TGTGCTAGTGGTTCGCGGGCGTATCAGCCCCAGCATTTT.

The chain couples TRBV5-1 to TRBJ1-2; D gene uncertain. CDR1 is SGHRS, CDR2 YFSETQ, per germline. This CDR3 region has 14 residues. With 4 bases removed from V and 8 bases from J, the gap between germline ends came to 18 bases. The CDR3 reads CASSLTYLARGYTF. For the CDR3, the DNA is TGCGCCAGCAGCCTGACGTATTTGGCGCGGGGCTACACCTTC.

The chain is built from TRBV9 and TRBJ2-6; TRBD1 agrees at 9 bases. CDR3 length: 18 amino acids. The germline gives CDR1 SGDLS, CDR2 YYNGEE. V lost 1 base to trimming and J lost 0 bases; unmatched junction nucleotides: 5. CDR3 protein: CASSVKDRGLSGANVLTF. The CDR3 DNA reads as TGTGCCAGCAGCGTAAAGGACAGGGGCCTCTCTGGGGCCAACGTCCTGACTTTC.